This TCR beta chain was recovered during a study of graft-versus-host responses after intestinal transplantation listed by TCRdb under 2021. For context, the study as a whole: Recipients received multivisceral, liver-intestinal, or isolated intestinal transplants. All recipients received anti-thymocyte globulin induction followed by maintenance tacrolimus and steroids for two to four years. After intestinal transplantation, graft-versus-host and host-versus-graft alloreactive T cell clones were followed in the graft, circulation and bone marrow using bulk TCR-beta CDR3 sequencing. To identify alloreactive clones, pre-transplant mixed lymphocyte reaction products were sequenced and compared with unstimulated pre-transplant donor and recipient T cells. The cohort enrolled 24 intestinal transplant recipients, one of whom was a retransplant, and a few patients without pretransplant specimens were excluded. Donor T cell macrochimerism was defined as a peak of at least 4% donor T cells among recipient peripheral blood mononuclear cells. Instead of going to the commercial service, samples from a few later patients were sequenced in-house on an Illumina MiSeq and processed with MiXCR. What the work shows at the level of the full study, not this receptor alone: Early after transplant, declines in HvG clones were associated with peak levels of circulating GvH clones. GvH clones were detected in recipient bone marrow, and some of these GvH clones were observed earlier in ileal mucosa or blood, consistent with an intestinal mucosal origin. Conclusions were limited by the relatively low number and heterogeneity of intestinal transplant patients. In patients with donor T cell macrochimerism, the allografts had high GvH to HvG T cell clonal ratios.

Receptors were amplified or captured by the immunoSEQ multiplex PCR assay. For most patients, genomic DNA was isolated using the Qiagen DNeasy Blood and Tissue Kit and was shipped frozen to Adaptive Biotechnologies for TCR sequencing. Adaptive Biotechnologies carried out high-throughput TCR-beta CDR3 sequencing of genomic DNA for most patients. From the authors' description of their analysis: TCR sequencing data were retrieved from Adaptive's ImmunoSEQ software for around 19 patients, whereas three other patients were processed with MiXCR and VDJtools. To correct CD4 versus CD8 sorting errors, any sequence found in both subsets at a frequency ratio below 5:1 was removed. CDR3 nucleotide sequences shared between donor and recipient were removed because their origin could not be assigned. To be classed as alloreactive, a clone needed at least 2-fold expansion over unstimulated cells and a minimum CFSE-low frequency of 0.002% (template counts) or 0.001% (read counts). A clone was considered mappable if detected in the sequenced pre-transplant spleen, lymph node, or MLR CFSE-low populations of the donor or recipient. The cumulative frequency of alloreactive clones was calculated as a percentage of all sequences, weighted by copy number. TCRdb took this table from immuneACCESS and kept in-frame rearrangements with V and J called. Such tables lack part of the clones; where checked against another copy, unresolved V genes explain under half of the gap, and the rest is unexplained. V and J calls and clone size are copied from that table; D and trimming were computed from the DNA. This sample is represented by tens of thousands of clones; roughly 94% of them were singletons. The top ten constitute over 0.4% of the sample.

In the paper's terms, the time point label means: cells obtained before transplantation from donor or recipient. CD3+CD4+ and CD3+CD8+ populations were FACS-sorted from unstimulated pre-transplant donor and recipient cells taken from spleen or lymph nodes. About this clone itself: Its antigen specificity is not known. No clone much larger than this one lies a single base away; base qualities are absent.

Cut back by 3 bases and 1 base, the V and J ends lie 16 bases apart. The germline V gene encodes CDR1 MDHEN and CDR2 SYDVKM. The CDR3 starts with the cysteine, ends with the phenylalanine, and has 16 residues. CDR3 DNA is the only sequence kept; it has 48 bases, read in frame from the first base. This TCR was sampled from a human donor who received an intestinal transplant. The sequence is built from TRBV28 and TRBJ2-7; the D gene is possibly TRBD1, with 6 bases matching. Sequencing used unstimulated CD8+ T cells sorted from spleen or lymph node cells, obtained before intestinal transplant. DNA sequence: TGTGCCAGCAGTTTGCGAATACCGGGACAATCCTACGAGCAGTACTTC. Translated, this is CASSLRIPGQSYEQYF.